The rows below give T cell receptor beta chains drawn from one sample of a study of a mutant IDH1 vaccine in newly diagnosed glioma. Assay: immunoSEQ multiplex PCR; the TCRdb copy retains only in-frame clones and omits some. There are tens of thousands of clones in the sample; approximately 80% occur only once, and approximately 20% lies in the top ten. The source was PBMCs, collected from a glioma patient treated with radiotherapy, temozolomide or both. The receptors derive from a man between 18 and 29 years old with glioma. Both conserved end residues are part of each CDR3. The D gene is left open where the match is weak. Some rows have no size entry. The others give once, few or many, or a class for an expanded clone.

clone_size j_call v_call d_call cdr3_nt cdr3_aa
NA TRBJ1-3 TRBV11-2 NA TGTGCCAGCAGATCAGGGTGGCAGACACGCTCTGGAAACACCATATATTTT CASRSGWQTRSGNTIYF
NA TRBJ2-7 TRBV30 NA TGTGCCTGCCTCATCTCGGGGGGCACCTTAGAGCAGTACTTC CACLISGGTLEQYF
NA TRBJ2-3 TRBV18 NA TGTGCCAGCTCACGGGGTTGGGAGATAGATACGCAGTATTTT CASSRGWEIDTQYF
NA TRBJ1-3 TRBV7-9 NA TGTGCCAGCAGCCGGACAGTCATCTCTGGAAACACCATATATTTT CASSRTVISGNTIYF
NA TRBJ1-2 TRBV30 TRBD1 TGTGCCTGGGGGACAGGGCGGTATGGCTACACCTTC CAWGTGRYGYTF
NA TRBJ1-3 TRBV4-3 NA TGCGCCAGCAGCCCGGGAATGGGGGCGGGAGGAAACACCATATATTTT CASSPGMGAGGNTIYF
once TRBJ2-4 TRBV7-2 TRBD2 TGTGCCAGCAGCTTTAATAGCGGGCGGGCCAAAAACATTCAGTACTTC CASSFNSGRAKNIQYF
NA TRBJ1-2 TRBV18 NA TGTGCCAGCTCACTCGATGCTAACCTCGGCTACACCTTC CASSLDANLGYTF
NA TRBJ2-1 TRBV5-1 TRBD2 TGCGCCAGCAGCTCAAGAGCAAGCGGGGGCGGTGAGCAGTTCTTC CASSSRASGGGEQFF
NA TRBJ1-5 TRBV10-3 NA TGTGCCACCAAGGGGGATGGGGGAAGCAATCAGCCCCAGCATTTT CATKGDGGSNQPQHF
NA TRBJ2-7 TRBV6-1 NA TGTGCCAGCACCTTTACTAGTTACGAGCAGTACTTC CASTFTSYEQYF
NA TRBJ1-2 TRBV14 TRBD1 TGTGCCAGCAGCCAAGGGACAGGGAACTATGGCTACACCTTC CASSQGTGNYGYTF
NA TRBJ1-1 TRBV21-1 NA TGTGCCAGCAGCAAAAGAGCAAATACAAGGGACACTGAAGCTTTCTTT CASSKRANTRDTEAFF
few TRBJ1-1 TRBV5-1 NA TGCGCCAGCAGCTTGGGGCCTGAAGCTTTCTTT CASSLGPEAFF
NA TRBJ1-1 TRBV7-9 NA TGTGCCAGCAGCTCCTCAGGGTCTGAAGCTTTCTTT CASSSSGSEAFF
NA TRBJ2-2 TRBV30 NA TGTGCCTGGAGTGTAAAGTTAGGGGGGGCCGGGGAGCTGTTTTTT CAWSVKLGGAGELFF
NA TRBJ1-2 TRBV5-1 TRBD1 TGCGCCAGCAGCGGTGACAGGGTCTATGGCTACACCTTC CASSGDRVYGYTF